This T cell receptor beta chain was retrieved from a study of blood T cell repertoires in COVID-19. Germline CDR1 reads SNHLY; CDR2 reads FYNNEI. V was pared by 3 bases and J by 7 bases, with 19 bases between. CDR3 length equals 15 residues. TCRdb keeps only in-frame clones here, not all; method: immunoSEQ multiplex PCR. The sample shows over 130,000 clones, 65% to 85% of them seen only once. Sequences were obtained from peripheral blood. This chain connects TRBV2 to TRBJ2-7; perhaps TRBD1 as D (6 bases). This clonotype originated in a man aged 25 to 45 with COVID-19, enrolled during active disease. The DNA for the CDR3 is TGTGCCAGCAGTGATGAACAGGGAACCGTGGGTGAGCAGTACTTC. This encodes CASSDEQGTVGEQYF.